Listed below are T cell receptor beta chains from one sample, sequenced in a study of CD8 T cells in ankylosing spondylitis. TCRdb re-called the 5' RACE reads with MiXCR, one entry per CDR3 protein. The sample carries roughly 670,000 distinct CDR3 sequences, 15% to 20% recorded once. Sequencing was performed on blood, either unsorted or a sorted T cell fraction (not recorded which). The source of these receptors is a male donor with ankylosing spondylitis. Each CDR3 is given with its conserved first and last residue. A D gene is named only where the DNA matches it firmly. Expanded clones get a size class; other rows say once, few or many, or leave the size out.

CDR3 DNA: TGTGCCAGCAGTTATCGCGGGAAAGCATTCGAGCAGTACTTC
CDR3 protein: CASSYRGKAFEQYF
clone size: few
J gene: TRBJ2-7
V gene: TRBV27
D gene: NA

CDR3 DNA: TGCGCCAGCAGCCAAGATTGGGGGACAGGGAGTGTCGTGCAGTACTTC
CDR3 protein: CASSQDWGTGSVVQYF
clone size: NA
J gene: TRBJ2-7
V gene: TRBV4-1
D gene: TRBD1

CDR3 DNA: TGCAGTGCTCCCTTAAGCAGCGATGAGCAGTTCTTC
CDR3 protein: CSAPLSSDEQFF
clone size: NA
J gene: TRBJ2-1
V gene: TRBV20-1
D gene: NA

CDR3 DNA: TGTGCCAGCAGCTTAAACACCCCCTACGAGCAGTACTTC
CDR3 protein: CASSLNTPYEQYF
clone size: NA
J gene: TRBJ2-7
V gene: TRBV11-1
D gene: NA

CDR3 DNA: TGTGCCAGCAGTACAGGGGGCGCGTACAATGAGCAGTTCTTC
CDR3 protein: CASSTGGAYNEQFF
clone size: many
J gene: TRBJ2-1
V gene: TRBV12-3/TRBV12-4
D gene: TRBD1

CDR3 DNA: TGTGCCAGCAGCCGAAGTGGCTCCGTGGAGCAGTACTTC
CDR3 protein: CASSRSGSVEQYF
clone size: NA
J gene: TRBJ2-7
V gene: TRBV28
D gene: NA

CDR3 DNA: TGTGCCACCAGTGATTTGTTAGACAGGGCTTGCACCGGGGAGCTGTTTTTT
CDR3 protein: CATSDLLDRACTGELFF
clone size: few
J gene: TRBJ2-2
V gene: TRBV24-1
D gene: TRBD1

CDR3 DNA: TGTGCCAGCAGTTTAGGGGGGGCGCGCACTGAAGCTTTCTTT
CDR3 protein: CASSLGGARTEAFF
clone size: many
J gene: TRBJ1-1
V gene: TRBV12-3/TRBV12-4
D gene: NA

CDR3 DNA: TGTGCCAGCTCATCGGGACAGAGCCGCTCTGGAAACACCATATATTTT
CDR3 protein: CASSSGQSRSGNTIYF
clone size: NA
J gene: TRBJ1-3
V gene: TRBV18
D gene: TRBD1

CDR3 DNA: TGCGCCAGCAGCCGCAATCTCAGAACAGGGACAGCTGGAAACACCATATATTTT
CDR3 protein: CASSRNLRTGTAGNTIYF
clone size: NA
J gene: TRBJ1-3
V gene: TRBV5-1
D gene: TRBD1

CDR3 DNA: TGCGCCAGCAGCCGATGGGTCGGAACCGGGACCAACTATGGCTACACCTTC
CDR3 protein: CASSRWVGTGTNYGYTF
clone size: NA
J gene: TRBJ1-2
V gene: TRBV5-1
D gene: NA

CDR3 DNA: TGTGCCATCAGTTGGGGGTCAGATACGCAGTATTTT
CDR3 protein: CAISWGSDTQYF
clone size: NA
J gene: TRBJ2-3
V gene: TRBV10-3
D gene: NA

CDR3 DNA: TGTGCCAGCAGTGAAGCTAATACAGGGGGCACCGGGGAGCTGTTTTTT
CDR3 protein: CASSEANTGGTGELFF
clone size: once
J gene: TRBJ2-2
V gene: TRBV6-4
D gene: TRBD1

CDR3 DNA: TGTGCCACCAGCCGCCTCGCGGGGGGCACAGATACGCAGTATTTT
CDR3 protein: CATSRLAGGTDTQYF
clone size: NA
J gene: TRBJ2-3
V gene: TRBV15
D gene: TRBD2

CDR3 DNA: TGTGCCACCAGCAGAGATAACGGGTTGCCTGGGGCCAACGTCCTGACTTTC
CDR3 protein: CATSRDNGLPGANVLTF
clone size: NA
J gene: TRBJ2-6
V gene: TRBV15
D gene: NA

CDR3 DNA: TGTGCCAGCAGCTTGGTCGTAGTGAGCACAGATACGCAGTATTTT
CDR3 protein: CASSLVVVSTDTQYF
clone size: NA
J gene: TRBJ2-3
V gene: TRBV5-5
D gene: NA

CDR3 DNA: TGTGCCAGCAGCCAAGGAGGGGGCCTCTCCTACAATGAGCAGTTCTTC
CDR3 protein: CASSQGGGLSYNEQFF
clone size: few
J gene: TRBJ2-1
V gene: TRBV3-1
D gene: TRBD1

CDR3 DNA: TGTGCCAGCAGCTTAGTAACAGGTCTTAATGAAAAACTGTTTTTT
CDR3 protein: CASSLVTGLNEKLFF
clone size: NA
J gene: TRBJ1-4
V gene: TRBV7-9
D gene: NA

CDR3 DNA: TGCAGTGCTAGAGATGTCGGGAGGGTACAAGAGACCCAGTACTTC
CDR3 protein: CSARDVGRVQETQYF
clone size: NA
J gene: TRBJ2-5
V gene: TRBV20-1
D gene: TRBD2

CDR3 DNA: TGTGCCAGCAGTTTTGGCGGGGAAAGGTACATAGAGACCCAGTACTTC
CDR3 protein: CASSFGGERYIETQYF
clone size: NA
J gene: TRBJ2-5
V gene: TRBV27
D gene: NA

CDR3 DNA: TGTGCCAGCAGCTTAGTCGGGAATAATTCACCCCTCCACTTT
CDR3 protein: CASSLVGNNSPLHF
clone size: few
J gene: TRBJ1-6
V gene: TRBV7-8
D gene: NA

CDR3 DNA: TGCGCCAGCAGACAGGGGGCGGATAGCAATCAGCCCCAGCATTTT
CDR3 protein: CASRQGADSNQPQHF
clone size: few
J gene: TRBJ1-5
V gene: TRBV5-1
D gene: TRBD1

CDR3 DNA: TGTGCCAGCAGCCAAGTTGAAGGGGGCAATCAGCCCCAGCATTTT
CDR3 protein: CASSQVEGGNQPQHF
clone size: NA
J gene: TRBJ1-5
V gene: TRBV4-2
D gene: NA

CDR3 DNA: TGCGCCAGCAGCTGGGACAGGGCTGACACTGAAGCTTTCTTT
CDR3 protein: CASSWDRADTEAFF
clone size: NA
J gene: TRBJ1-1
V gene: TRBV5-1
D gene: TRBD1

CDR3 DNA: TGCAGTGCCAGGGACAGGGTAAATGAGCAGTTCTTC
CDR3 protein: CSARDRVNEQFF
clone size: few
J gene: TRBJ2-1
V gene: TRBV20-1
D gene: TRBD1

CDR3 DNA: TGTGCCAGCAGCTTGGAATTACAGGGAGGCTACGAGCAGTACTTC
CDR3 protein: CASSLELQGGYEQYF
clone size: NA
J gene: TRBJ2-7
V gene: TRBV5-5
D gene: NA

CDR3 DNA: TGTGCCAGCAGCCAAGACAGGGGGGACTTGTATGGCTACACCTTC
CDR3 protein: CASSQDRGDLYGYTF
clone size: NA
J gene: TRBJ1-2
V gene: TRBV3-1
D gene: TRBD1

CDR3 DNA: TGCAGTGCTAGAGATAAAGGGGCGGGAGGGCCAGAGACCCAGTACTTC
CDR3 protein: CSARDKGAGGPETQYF
clone size: NA
J gene: TRBJ2-5
V gene: TRBV20-1
D gene: TRBD2

CDR3 DNA: TGTGCCAGCAGTGAACCAGGACGATCGAACACCGGGGAGCTGTTTTTT
CDR3 protein: CASSEPGRSNTGELFF
clone size: NA
J gene: TRBJ2-2
V gene: TRBV6-1
D gene: NA

CDR3 DNA: TGTGCCAGCAGCCAAGTCGGGCCATCACCGACCTCCTACGAGCAGTACTTC
CDR3 protein: CASSQVGPSPTSYEQYF
clone size: NA
J gene: TRBJ2-7
V gene: TRBV4-2
D gene: NA

CDR3 DNA: TGTGCCAGCAGCTTATCGGGGACGCATGAAGCTTTCTTT
CDR3 protein: CASSLSGTHEAFF
clone size: NA
J gene: TRBJ1-1
V gene: TRBV7-9
D gene: NA

CDR3 DNA: TGTGCCAGCAGCTCTAAGACTGAAGCTTTCTTT
CDR3 protein: CASSSKTEAFF
clone size: many
J gene: TRBJ1-1
V gene: TRBV7-9
D gene: NA

CDR3 DNA: TGTGCCAGCAGTGAGGCAAGTTGGAACGAGCAGTACTTC
CDR3 protein: CASSEASWNEQYF
clone size: few
J gene: TRBJ2-7
V gene: TRBV6-1
D gene: NA

CDR3 DNA: TGCAGTGCTAGAGATCTCCGAAACTCGAACACTGAAGCTTTCTTT
CDR3 protein: CSARDLRNSNTEAFF
clone size: few
J gene: TRBJ1-1
V gene: TRBV20-1
D gene: NA

CDR3 DNA: TGTGCCAGCAGCATGGGACAGCAAGCCTTCTACGAGCAGTACTTC
CDR3 protein: CASSMGQQAFYEQYF
clone size: once
J gene: TRBJ2-7
V gene: TRBV5-6
D gene: TRBD1

CDR3 DNA: TGTGCCAGCAGCCCCGCGGGGGGAAGAGAAGCTTTCTTT
CDR3 protein: CASSPAGGREAFF
clone size: few
J gene: TRBJ1-1
V gene: TRBV7-2
D gene: NA

CDR3 DNA: TGCGCCAGCAGCCACCGGGACAGGGTCCATGAGCAGTTCTTC
CDR3 protein: CASSHRDRVHEQFF
clone size: NA
J gene: TRBJ2-1
V gene: TRBV4-1
D gene: TRBD1

CDR3 DNA: TGTGCCAGCAGTTTGACAGGGGTAGGGTATGAGCAGTTCTTC
CDR3 protein: CASSLTGVGYEQFF
clone size: many
J gene: TRBJ2-1
V gene: TRBV12-3/TRBV12-4
D gene: TRBD1

CDR3 DNA: TGTGCCACCAGTTTCCGGCAAGATACGCAGTATTTT
CDR3 protein: CATSFRQDTQYF
clone size: NA
J gene: TRBJ2-3
V gene: TRBV24-1
D gene: NA

CDR3 DNA: TGTGCCAGCAGACAGGGACGTCGGGACACTGAAGCTTTCTTT
CDR3 protein: CASRQGRRDTEAFF
clone size: few
J gene: TRBJ1-1
V gene: TRBV11-2
D gene: NA

CDR3 DNA: TGTGCCAGCAGCCCGTCCGTAGTCTACGAGCAGTACTTC
CDR3 protein: CASSPSVVYEQYF
clone size: NA
J gene: TRBJ2-7
V gene: TRBV7-9
D gene: NA

CDR3 DNA: TGCGCCAGCAGCCAATACGACTACTCCTACGAGCAGTACTTC
CDR3 protein: CASSQYDYSYEQYF
clone size: NA
J gene: TRBJ2-7
V gene: TRBV4-1
D gene: NA

CDR3 DNA: TGTGCCAGCAGCAGACAGAACTACGAGCAGTACTTC
CDR3 protein: CASSRQNYEQYF
clone size: few
J gene: TRBJ2-7
V gene: TRBV12-3/TRBV12-4
D gene: NA

CDR3 DNA: TGTGCCAGCAGGCACGGGGGGGGCACCTACAATGAGCAGTTCTTC
CDR3 protein: CASRHGGGTYNEQFF
clone size: few
J gene: TRBJ2-1
V gene: TRBV6-1
D gene: TRBD2

CDR3 DNA: TGTGCCAGCAGCCCCCCGGGTTTCTACGAGCAGTACTTC
CDR3 protein: CASSPPGFYEQYF
clone size: NA
J gene: TRBJ2-7
V gene: TRBV7-9
D gene: NA

CDR3 DNA: TGTGCCAGCAGCCCGGGACAGGGTAGGAAAGAGACCCAGTACTTC
CDR3 protein: CASSPGQGRKETQYF
clone size: NA
J gene: TRBJ2-5
V gene: TRBV7-6
D gene: TRBD1

CDR3 DNA: TGTGCCAGCAGTTTAGGGACAGGGGATACTGAAGCTTTCTTT
CDR3 protein: CASSLGTGDTEAFF
clone size: few
J gene: TRBJ1-1
V gene: TRBV12-3/TRBV12-4
D gene: TRBD1

CDR3 DNA: TGTGCCAGCAGTGTGAAAATGAACACTGAAGCTTTCTTT
CDR3 protein: CASSVKMNTEAFF
clone size: NA
J gene: TRBJ1-1
V gene: TRBV27
D gene: NA

CDR3 DNA: TGTGCCAGCAGCCCCGCCCCAATGTCAGATACGCAGTATTTT
CDR3 protein: CASSPAPMSDTQYF
clone size: few
J gene: TRBJ2-3
V gene: TRBV9
D gene: NA

CDR3 DNA: TGTGCCACCAGTGATTTGAGCAGGGGGAACACCGGGGAGCTGTTTTTT
CDR3 protein: CATSDLSRGNTGELFF
clone size: few
J gene: TRBJ2-2
V gene: TRBV24-1
D gene: NA

CDR3 DNA: TGTGCCAGCAGTCGAGCAGGGACAGGGGGCAGCGAGCAGTACTTC
CDR3 protein: CASSRAGTGGSEQYF
clone size: few
J gene: TRBJ2-7
V gene: TRBV27
D gene: TRBD1

CDR3 DNA: TGTGCCAGCAGCTTGGCTACTGATAGGGACAGGGTTACCTACACTGAAGCTTTCTTT
CDR3 protein: CASSLATDRDRVTYTEAFF
clone size: NA
J gene: TRBJ1-1
V gene: TRBV5-6
D gene: TRBD1

CDR3 DNA: TGTGCCAGCAGCGACTGGACGTTTGAAGAGACCCAGTACTTC
CDR3 protein: CASSDWTFEETQYF
clone size: NA
J gene: TRBJ2-5
V gene: TRBV11-2
D gene: NA

CDR3 DNA: TGTGCCAGCAGCTTGAGGCCAGGCGCAGATACGCAGTATTTT
CDR3 protein: CASSLRPGADTQYF
clone size: NA
J gene: TRBJ2-3
V gene: TRBV5-4
D gene: NA

CDR3 DNA: TGCGCCAGCAGCTTGGTGCAGGGGCCGCCGGCGAACACTGAAGCTTTCTTT
CDR3 protein: CASSLVQGPPANTEAFF
clone size: NA
J gene: TRBJ1-1
V gene: TRBV5-1
D gene: NA

CDR3 DNA: TGTGCCAGCAGCGCGTCCAGGACATACCTTTACGAGCAGTACTTC
CDR3 protein: CASSASRTYLYEQYF
clone size: many
J gene: TRBJ2-7
V gene: TRBV25-1
D gene: NA